This is a list of T cell receptor beta chains from one sample in a study of PD-L1 blockade in urothelial cancer. The protocol was immunoSEQ multiplex PCR, while the TCRdb copy is restricted to in-frame clones and leaves out a portion. The sample lists approximately 48,000 clones, roughly 89% occurring once. The source was PBMCs, collected around atezolizumab (anti-PD-L1) treatment. These receptor sequences come from a woman aged 55-70 years with urothelial cancer. The CDR3 runs from the conserved cysteine through the conserved F or W. Some rows mark clone size as missing; the rest say once, few, many or name a class of expanded clone.

J gene: TRBJ1-3
V gene: TRBV5-4
clone size: NA
CDR3 protein: CASSLRGWSGNTIYF

J gene: TRBJ1-5
V gene: TRBV15
clone size: few
CDR3 protein: CATSRQRTGNSNQPQHF

J gene: TRBJ2-3
V gene: TRBV9
clone size: NA
CDR3 protein: CASSSPPGAQYF

J gene: TRBJ2-7
V gene: TRBV7-7
clone size: NA
CDR3 protein: CASSLGTSGNYEQYF

J gene: TRBJ2-5
V gene: TRBV19
clone size: NA
CDR3 protein: CASSTLRLGETQYF

J gene: TRBJ1-2
V gene: TRBV5-6
clone size: NA
CDR3 protein: CASSSAGPGFRYGYTF

J gene: TRBJ2-1
V gene: TRBV11-1
clone size: NA
CDR3 protein: CASSTSGDAYNEQFF

J gene: TRBJ2-1
V gene: TRBV6-4
clone size: NA
CDR3 protein: CASSNRLAGGEQFF

J gene: TRBJ2-1
V gene: TRBV14
clone size: NA
CDR3 protein: CASSPWTSGIAYNEQFF

J gene: TRBJ2-7
V gene: TRBV7-9
clone size: NA
CDR3 protein: CASSLDGVSDEQYF

J gene: TRBJ2-3
V gene: TRBV27
clone size: NA
CDR3 protein: CASSLTGTSGSTDTQYF

J gene: TRBJ2-7
V gene: TRBV28
clone size: NA
CDR3 protein: CASSPSGLAGVAEQYF

J gene: TRBJ1-2
V gene: TRBV7-6
clone size: NA
CDR3 protein: CASSLVVAGANYGYTF

J gene: TRBJ2-3
V gene: TRBV5-4
clone size: NA
CDR3 protein: CASSSGSRAQYF

J gene: TRBJ2-1
V gene: TRBV27
clone size: NA
CDR3 protein: CASSLSNRGREHRRAGNEQFF

J gene: TRBJ2-1
V gene: TRBV4-3
clone size: NA
CDR3 protein: CASSQDSGGRYNEQFF

J gene: TRBJ2-1
V gene: TRBV19
clone size: few
CDR3 protein: CASSIDDVIAGSYNEQFF

J gene: TRBJ1-5
V gene: TRBV5-5
clone size: NA
CDR3 protein: CASSSSTGSNQPQHF

J gene: TRBJ2-7
V gene: TRBV6-6
clone size: NA
CDR3 protein: CASESRVNEQYF

J gene: TRBJ2-7
V gene: TRBV7-2
clone size: NA
CDR3 protein: CASSLGGGVWEQYF